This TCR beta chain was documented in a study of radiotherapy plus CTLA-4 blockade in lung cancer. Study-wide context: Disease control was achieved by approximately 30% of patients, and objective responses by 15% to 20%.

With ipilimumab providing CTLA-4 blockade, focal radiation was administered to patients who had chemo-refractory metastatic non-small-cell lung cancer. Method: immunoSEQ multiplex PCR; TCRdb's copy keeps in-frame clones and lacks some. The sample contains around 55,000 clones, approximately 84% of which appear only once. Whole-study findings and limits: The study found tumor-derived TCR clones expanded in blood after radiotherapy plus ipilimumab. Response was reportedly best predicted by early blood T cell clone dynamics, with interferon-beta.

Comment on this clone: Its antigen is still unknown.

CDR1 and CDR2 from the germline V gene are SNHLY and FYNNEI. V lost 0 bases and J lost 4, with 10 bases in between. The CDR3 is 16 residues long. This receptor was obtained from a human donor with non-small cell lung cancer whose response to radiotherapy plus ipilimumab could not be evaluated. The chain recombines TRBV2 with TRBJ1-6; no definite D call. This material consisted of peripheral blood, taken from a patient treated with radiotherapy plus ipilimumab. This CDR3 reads CASSEASRFYNSPLHF. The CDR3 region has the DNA TGTGCCAGCAGTGAAGCCAGCAGGTTTTATAATTCACCCCTCCACTTT.